This T cell receptor beta chain was documented in a study of blood T cell repertoires in COVID-19. Across the whole study: The samples span acute and convalescent COVID-19 from the United States, Italy and Spain. The analysed material was cDNA or gDNA that came from T cells, B-cell-depleted T cells, or PBMCs.

This CDR3 contains 13 residues. V was cut by 4 bases and J by 2 bases, with 8 bases left in between. Germline loops: CDR1 SNHLY, CDR2 FYNNEI. How the authors handled the data: Amplified reference gene primers provided the basis for estimating nucleated cell counts. Profiling relied on immunoSEQ multiplex PCR, and the TCRdb table lists in-frame clones only, not all of them. The V and J calls and clone size are taken from that table; D and trimming were inferred from the DNA. The sample has 200,000 to 300,000 clones, 88% seen once; the top ten hold about 2.5%. V is TRBV2 and J is TRBJ2-5, with TRBD2 as a possible D gene (6 bases). Sequencing was performed on PBMCs or T cells enriched from blood (not recorded which). The clonotype comes from a middle-aged woman with acute COVID-19. The CDR3 is CASSAGLQETQYF. In nucleotides, the CDR3 is TGTGCCAGCAGTGCGGGACTTCAAGAGACCCAGTACTTC.